A selection of T cell receptor beta chains follows, all from one sample in a study. MiXCR was run by TCRdb on the RT-PCR reads, yielding one entry per CDR3 protein. The sample yields more than 550,000 distinct CDR3 sequences, 14% seen once. Source material: memory CD4+ T cells from blood. The receptors shown here come from a female donor in good health, serving as a healthy control. Both conserved end residues are part of each CDR3. A D gene is named only where the DNA matches it firmly. Expanded clones are given a class, and other clones once, few, many or no size at all.

v_gene	j_gene	abundance	d_gene	CDR3aa	CDR3nt
TRBV5-1	TRBJ2-3	NA	NA	CASSSKKGGTPSGTQYF	TGCGCCAGCAGCTCCAAGAAGGGTGGGACGCCCTCAGGTACGCAGTATTTT
TRBV25-1	TRBJ2-1	NA	NA	CASTRLDNEQFF	TGTGCCAGCACTCGACTCGACAATGAGCAGTTCTTC
TRBV3-1	TRBJ1-5	few	NA	CASSQDLIGQPQHF	TGTGCCAGCAGCCAAGATCTCATAGGTCAGCCCCAGCATTTT
TRBV30	TRBJ1-2	many	NA	CAWRGRRPQGLDGYTF	TGTGCCTGGAGGGGGCGGAGGCCCCAGGGGCTTGATGGCTACACCTTC
TRBV7-7	TRBJ2-7	few	NA	CASSEAGSYEQYF	TGTGCCAGCAGTGAGGCAGGGAGCTACGAGCAGTACTTC
TRBV6-2/TRBV6-3	TRBJ2-5	few	TRBD1	CASNKPGQGEETQYF	TGTGCCAGCAACAAACCCGGACAGGGGGAAGAGACCCAGTACTTC
TRBV7-2	TRBJ2-5	NA	TRBD2	CASSSNAGGETQYF	TGTGCCAGCAGTTCCAATGCGGGGGGTGAGACCCAGTACTTC
TRBV6-5	TRBJ2-3	few	NA	CASSRAPPTQYF	TGTGCCAGCAGTCGGGCACCCCCTACCCAGTATTTT
TRBV10-3	TRBJ2-7	many	NA	CAISGIPYEQYF	TGTGCCATCAGTGGTATACCCTACGAGCAGTACTTC
TRBV29-1	TRBJ2-2	many	NA	CSVGTGSGNTGELFF	TGCAGCGTGGGTACCGGGTCCGGTAACACCGGGGAGCTGTTTTTT
TRBV5-1	TRBJ1-1	NA	NA	CASSLANSPSGTKAFF	TGCGCCAGCAGCTTGGCCAACTCCCCTTCGGGCACTAAAGCTTTCTTT
TRBV9	TRBJ2-7	NA	TRBD1	CASNPDGTDYEQYF	TGTGCCAGCAACCCAGACGGGACAGACTACGAGCAGTACTTC
TRBV3-1	TRBJ1-4	NA	NA	CASSRVLAANEKLFF	TGTGCCAGCAGCCGGGTCCTGGCGGCTAATGAAAAACTGTTTTTT
TRBV4-2	TRBJ1-4	NA	NA	CASSQDAGIGEKLFF	TGTGCCAGCAGCCAAGATGCAGGGATAGGCGAAAAACTGTTTTTT
TRBV24-1	TRBJ1-5	NA	NA	CATSSGGAGNQPQHF	TGTGCCACCAGTTCGGGGGGGGCAGGCAATCAGCCCCAGCATTTT
TRBV24-1	TRBJ2-2	few	TRBD2	CATGASGTRELFF	TGTGCCACCGGGGCTAGCGGGACACGGGAGCTGTTTTTT
TRBV28	TRBJ2-4	NA	NA	CASSLFGVGLGNIQYF	TGTGCCAGCAGTTTATTTGGAGTGGGGTTGGGAAACATTCAGTACTTC
TRBV24-1	TRBJ1-2	few	NA	CATSDHYGYTF	TGTGCCACCAGTGACCACTATGGCTACACCTTC
TRBV20-1	TRBJ2-1	NA	NA	CSALTSFLSNEQFF	TGCAGTGCCCTTACTAGTTTTCTCTCGAATGAGCAGTTCTTC
TRBV25-1	TRBJ1-1	NA	NA	CASTRSSMNTEAFF	TGTGCCAGCACCCGTAGTTCTATGAACACTGAAGCTTTCTTT
TRBV11-2	TRBJ1-5	NA	NA	CASSRSWGVQPQHF	TGTGCCAGCAGCCGGAGCTGGGGTGTGCAGCCCCAGCATTTT
TRBV10-3	TRBJ1-4	few	NA	CAIGGSNEKLFF	TGTGCCATCGGTGGGTCTAATGAAAAACTGTTTTTT
TRBV7-3	TRBJ1-1	NA	NA	CASSPDNRDTEAFF	TGTGCCAGCAGCCCCGACAACCGGGATACTGAAGCTTTCTTT
TRBV5-1	TRBJ1-2	NA	NA	CASATGALGGYTF	TGCGCCAGCGCAACGGGGGCGCTGGGTGGCTACACCTTC
TRBV7-2	TRBJ1-2	few	TRBD1	CASSPTGGAGYTF	TGTGCCAGCAGCCCGACAGGGGGGGCGGGCTACACCTTC
TRBV7-2	TRBJ1-2	few	TRBD1	CASSLGTGVPVEGYTF	TGTGCCAGCAGCTTGGGGACAGGGGTCCCTGTTGAAGGCTACACCTTC
TRBV11-1	TRBJ2-7	NA	NA	CASESLSYEQYF	TGTGCCAGCGAAAGTCTCTCCTACGAGCAGTACTTC
TRBV19	TRBJ2-7	few	NA	CASTPSGGYEQYF	TGTGCCAGTACCCCATCAGGCGGCTACGAGCAGTACTTC
TRBV6-2/TRBV6-3	TRBJ1-4	NA	NA	CASSPPGHDEKLFF	TGTGCCAGCAGCCCCCCCGGGCATGATGAAAAACTGTTTTTT
TRBV7-6	TRBJ2-7	few	TRBD2	CASSLTGGSSYEQYF	TGTGCCAGCAGCTTGACGGGAGGGAGCTCCTACGAGCAGTACTTC
TRBV5-6	TRBJ2-3	few	NA	CASSLFGSGRTDTQYF	TGTGCCAGCAGCTTGTTTGGGTCAGGGCGCACAGATACGCAGTATTTT
TRBV4-2	TRBJ2-1	NA	NA	CASSQDRVVDEQFF	TGTGCCAGCAGCCAAGACAGGGTGGTTGATGAGCAGTTCTTC
TRBV15	TRBJ2-3	few	NA	CATSSRDLRFRDTQYF	TGTGCCACCAGCAGCCGGGACCTAAGGTTTAGAGATACGCAGTATTTT
TRBV15	TRBJ1-1	NA	NA	CATTEGAFNTEAFF	TGTGCCACCACCGAGGGAGCCTTTAACACTGAAGCTTTCTTT
TRBV9	TRBJ2-1	many	TRBD2	CASSVEGLAGGREQFF	TGTGCCAGCAGCGTAGAAGGACTAGCGGGGGGAAGGGAGCAGTTCTTC
TRBV10-3	TRBJ1-1	few	NA	CAISENSDQGAFF	TGTGCCATCAGTGAGAACTCAGACCAGGGGGCTTTCTTT
TRBV18	TRBJ2-3	many	NA	CASSPEALRADTQYF	TGTGCCAGCTCACCAGAGGCCTTGAGGGCAGATACGCAGTATTTT
TRBV20-1	TRBJ2-3	few	TRBD2	CSARDASGGTNWRNTQYF	TGCAGTGCTAGAGACGCTAGCGGGGGGACGAACTGGAGGAATACGCAGTATTTT
TRBV7-3	TRBJ2-5	NA	NA	CASSPRSQESQYF	TGTGCCAGCAGCCCGAGGAGCCAAGAGTCCCAGTACTTC
TRBV13	TRBJ2-1	few	TRBD2	CASSPGTRGNEQFF	TGTGCCAGCAGTCCCGGGACTAGGGGGAATGAGCAGTTCTTC
TRBV7-2	TRBJ1-2	few	NA	CASSLPPQTTYGYTF	TGTGCCAGCAGCTTACCGCCCCAGACGACCTATGGCTACACCTTC
TRBV18	TRBJ2-1	NA	TRBD1	CASSTGGQGNEQFF	TGTGCCAGCTCAACGGGGGGACAGGGCAATGAGCAGTTCTTC
TRBV7-2	TRBJ2-1	few	TRBD2	CASRSGTSGTNEQFF	TGTGCCAGCAGATCCGGGACTAGCGGGACCAATGAGCAGTTCTTC
TRBV10-3	TRBJ2-7	many	TRBD2	CAIWDGRANYEQYF	TGTGCCATCTGGGACGGGAGGGCTAACTACGAGCAGTACTTC
TRBV10-3	TRBJ2-1	NA	TRBD2	CAITRLAGEQGEQFF	TGTGCCATCACCAGACTAGCGGGAGAACAGGGGGAGCAGTTCTTC
TRBV5-4	TRBJ2-2	few	NA	CASSFVGISPGELFF	TGTGCCAGCAGCTTCGTGGGGATCTCCCCCGGGGAGCTGTTTTTT
TRBV18	TRBJ1-3	NA	NA	CASSENTGGSGNTIYF	TGTGCCAGCTCGGAGAACACCGGGGGCTCTGGAAACACCATATATTTT
TRBV29-1	TRBJ2-7	NA	TRBD2	CSGRTSGINEQYF	TGCAGCGGTCGGACTAGCGGGATTAACGAGCAGTACTTC
TRBV7-2	TRBJ2-7	NA	NA	CASSPAGKSSYEQYF	TGTGCCAGCAGCCCCGCGGGGAAGAGCTCCTACGAGCAGTACTTC
TRBV24-1	TRBJ2-3	NA	NA	CATSDLSGGTDTQYF	TGTGCCACCAGTGATTTGTCGGGTGGCACAGATACGCAGTATTTT
TRBV15	TRBJ2-7	many	NA	CATSRDKAQSNKQYF	TGTGCCACCAGCAGAGATAAAGCCCAATCAAATAAGCAGTACTTC
TRBV7-2	TRBJ2-7	many	TRBD2	CASSRTSGNPYEQYF	TGTGCCAGCAGCCGGACTAGCGGAAATCCCTACGAGCAGTACTTC
TRBV4-3	TRBJ2-7	NA	NA	CASSQDNGGGDEQYF	TGCGCCAGCAGCCAAGATAATGGAGGGGGCGACGAGCAGTACTTC
TRBV4-2	TRBJ1-2	few	NA	CASSQGREGTKGYTF	TGTGCCAGCAGCCAAGGGCGGGAGGGGACCAAAGGCTACACCTTC
TRBV6-1	TRBJ2-1	few	NA	CAGTSNSYNEQFF	TGTGCCGGTACGTCTAACTCCTACAATGAGCAGTTCTTC
TRBV4-2	TRBJ2-7	many	TRBD2	CASANLAGEYEQYF	TGTGCCAGCGCGAACCTAGCGGGAGAGTACGAGCAGTACTTC
TRBV20-1	TRBJ1-5	NA	NA	CSAATLLKAQPQHF	TGCAGTGCGGCGACACTACTCAAAGCACAGCCCCAGCATTTT
TRBV20-1	TRBJ1-2	NA	NA	CSAPSGTDYGYTF	TGCAGTGCTCCGTCCGGGACCGACTATGGCTACACCTTC